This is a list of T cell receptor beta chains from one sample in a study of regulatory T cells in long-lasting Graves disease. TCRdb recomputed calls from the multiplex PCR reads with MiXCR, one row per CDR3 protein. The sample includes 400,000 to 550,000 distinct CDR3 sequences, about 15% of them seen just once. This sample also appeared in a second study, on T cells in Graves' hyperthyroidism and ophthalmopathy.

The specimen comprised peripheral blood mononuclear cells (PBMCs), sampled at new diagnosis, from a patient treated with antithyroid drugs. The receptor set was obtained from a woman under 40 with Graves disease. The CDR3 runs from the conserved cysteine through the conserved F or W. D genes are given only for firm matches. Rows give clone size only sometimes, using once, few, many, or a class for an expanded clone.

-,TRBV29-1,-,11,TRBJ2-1,CSIQLVNEQFF,TGCAGCATACAACTAGTGAATGAGCAGTTCTTC
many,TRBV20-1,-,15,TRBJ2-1,CSARERGFRDNEQFF,TGCAGTGCTAGAGAAAGGGGTTTTAGGGACAATGAGCAGTTCTTC
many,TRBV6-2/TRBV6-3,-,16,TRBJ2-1,CASSAAYGAPYNEQFF,TGTGCCAGCAGTGCTGCCTACGGGGCACCTTACAATGAGCAGTTCTTC
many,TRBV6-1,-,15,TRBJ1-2,CASSEAQGGSGGYTF,TGTGCCAGCAGTGAAGCGCAGGGAGGGTCTGGAGGCTACACCTTC
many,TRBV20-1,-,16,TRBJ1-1,CSARRQPIGENTEAFF,TGCAGTGCTAGACGGCAGCCTATTGGGGAAAACACTGAAGCTTTCTTT
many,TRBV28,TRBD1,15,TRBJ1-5,CASSLSGQGNQPQHF,TGTGCCAGCAGTCTCTCCGGACAGGGTAATCAGCCCCAGCATTTT
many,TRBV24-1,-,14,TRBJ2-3,CATSDSAVGDTQYF,TGTGCCACCAGTGATTCAGCGGTTGGGGATACGCAGTATTTT
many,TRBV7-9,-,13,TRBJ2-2,CASSPEVTGELFF,TGTGCCAGCAGTCCTGAAGTTACTGGGGAGCTGTTTTTT
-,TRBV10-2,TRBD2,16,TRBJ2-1,CASSEPLAGTYNEQFF,TGCGCCAGCAGTGAGCCCCTAGCGGGGACGTACAATGAGCAGTTCTTC
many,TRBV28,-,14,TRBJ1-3,CASTRSSSGNTIYF,TGTGCCAGCACCCGCAGCAGTTCTGGAAACACCATATATTTT
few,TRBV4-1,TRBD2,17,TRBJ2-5,CASSQESAGGPQETQYF,TGCGCCAGCAGCCAAGAATCAGCGGGAGGACCTCAAGAGACCCAGTACTTC
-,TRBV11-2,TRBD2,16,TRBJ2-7,CASSLDLPTSGYEQYF,TGTGCCAGCAGCTTAGATCTCCCGACTAGCGGCTACGAGCAGTACTTC
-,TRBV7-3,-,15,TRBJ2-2,CASSKRGDPTGELFF,TGTGCCAGCAGCAAAAGGGGGGATCCCACCGGGGAGCTGTTTTTT
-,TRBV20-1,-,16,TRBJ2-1,CSALRPAVSSYNEQFF,TGCAGTGCCCTCCGCCCGGCCGTCAGCTCCTACAATGAGCAGTTCTTC
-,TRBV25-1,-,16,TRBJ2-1,CASSEWTATSYNEQFF,TGTGCCAGCAGTGAATGGACAGCGACCTCCTACAATGAGCAGTTCTTC
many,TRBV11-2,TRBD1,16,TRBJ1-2,CASSLDLSARGYGYTF,TGTGCCAGCAGCTTAGATCTGTCGGCCAGGGGGTATGGCTACACCTTC
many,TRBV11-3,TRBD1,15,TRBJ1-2,CASSPTTGGGSGYTF,TGTGCCAGCAGCCCAACGACAGGGGGCGGCTCTGGCTACACCTTC
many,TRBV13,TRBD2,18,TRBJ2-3,CASSSRGLGGPSTDTQYF,TGTGCCAGCAGCTCCCGTGGTCTGGGAGGGCCTAGCACAGATACGCAGTATTTT
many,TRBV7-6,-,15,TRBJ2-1,CASSLSGVRGNEQFF,TGTGCCAGCAGCTTATCGGGAGTCCGAGGAAATGAGCAGTTCTTC
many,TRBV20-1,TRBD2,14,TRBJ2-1,CSARGLAGYNEQFF,TGCAGTGCTAGGGGACTAGCGGGGTACAATGAGCAGTTCTTC
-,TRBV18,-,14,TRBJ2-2,CASSPYTNTGELFF,TGTGCCAGCTCACCCTATACGAACACCGGGGAGCTGTTTTTT
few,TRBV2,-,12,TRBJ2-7,CASTADGYEQYF,TGTGCCAGCACGGCAGACGGATACGAGCAGTACTTC
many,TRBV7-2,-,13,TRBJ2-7,CASSPLGTYEQYF,TGTGCCAGCAGCCCCTTGGGTACCTACGAGCAGTACTTC
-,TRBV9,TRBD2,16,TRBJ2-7,CASSPRQSGRFYEQYF,TGTGCCAGCAGCCCCCGGCAGAGCGGGAGGTTTTACGAGCAGTACTTC
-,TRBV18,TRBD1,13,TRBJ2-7,CASSGQGAYEQYF,TGTGCCAGCTCAGGGCAGGGGGCTTACGAGCAGTACTTC
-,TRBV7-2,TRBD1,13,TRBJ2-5,CASSFVTGETQYF,TGTGCCAGCAGCTTTGTGACAGGGGAGACCCAGTACTTC
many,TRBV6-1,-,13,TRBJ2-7,CASSELGTYEQYF,TGTGCCAGCAGTGAACTGGGAACCTACGAGCAGTACTTC
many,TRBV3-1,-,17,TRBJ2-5,CASSQAAGTGKQETQYF,TGTGCCAGCAGCCAAGCTGCTGGAACAGGAAAACAAGAGACCCAGTACTTC
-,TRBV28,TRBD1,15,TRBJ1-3,CASSLPTGFGSTIYF,TGTGCCAGCAGTTTACCGACAGGGTTTGGAAGCACCATATATTTT
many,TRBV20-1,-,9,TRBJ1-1,CSATRGAFF,TGCAGTGCCACCAGAGGGGCTTTCTTT
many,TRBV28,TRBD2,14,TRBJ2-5,CASRAGTSRETQYF,TGTGCCAGCAGAGCCGGGACTAGCCGAGAGACCCAGTACTTC
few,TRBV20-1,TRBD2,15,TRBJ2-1,CSARGGLAGNNEQFF,TGCAGTGCTAGGGGCGGCCTAGCGGGAAACAATGAGCAGTTCTTC
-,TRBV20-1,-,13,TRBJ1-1,CSAPAEGLSEAFF,TGCAGTGCGCCGGCAGAGGGGCTGAGTGAAGCTTTCTTT
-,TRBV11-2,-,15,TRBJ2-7,CASSPRTVSSYEQYF,TGTGCCAGCAGTCCGAGGACCGTTTCCTCCTACGAGCAGTACTTC
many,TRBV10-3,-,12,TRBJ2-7,CAISGTNYEQYF,TGTGCCATCAGTGGGACTAACTACGAGCAGTACTTC
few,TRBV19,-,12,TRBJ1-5,CASSILGQPQHF,TGTGCCAGTAGTATATTGGGTCAGCCCCAGCATTTT
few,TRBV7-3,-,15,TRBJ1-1,CASSLTSGNRAEAFF,TGTGCCAGCAGCTTAACGAGCGGGAACAGGGCTGAAGCTTTCTTT
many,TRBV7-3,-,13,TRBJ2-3,CASSWDGADTQYF,TGTGCCAGCAGCTGGGACGGCGCAGATACGCAGTATTTT
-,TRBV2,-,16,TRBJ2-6,CASGAMPHSGANVLTF,TGTGCCAGCGGGGCTATGCCACACTCTGGGGCCAACGTCCTGACTTTC
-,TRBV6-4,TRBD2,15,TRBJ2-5,CASSYGLAEQETQYF,TGTGCCAGCAGTTACGGACTAGCGGAACAAGAGACCCAGTACTTC
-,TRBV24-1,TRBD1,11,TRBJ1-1,CATSGQGVAFF,TGTGCCACCAGTGGACAGGGGGTAGCTTTCTTT
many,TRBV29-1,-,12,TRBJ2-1,CSVDRGYNEQFF,TGCAGCGTTGACAGGGGCTACAATGAGCAGTTCTTC
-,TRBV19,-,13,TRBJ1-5,CASIEAVNQPQHF,TGTGCCAGTATAGAGGCAGTCAATCAGCCCCAGCATTTT
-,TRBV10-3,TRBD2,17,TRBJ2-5,CAISESRLAGGEETQYF,TGTGCCATCAGTGAGTCTCGTCTAGCGGGAGGGGAGGAGACCCAGTACTTC
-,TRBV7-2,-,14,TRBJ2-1,CASSFEVWVDEQFF,TGTGCCAGCAGCTTCGAGGTTTGGGTGGATGAGCAGTTCTTC
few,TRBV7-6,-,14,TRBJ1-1,CASSSERDITEAFF,TGTGCCAGCAGCTCCGAAAGGGACATCACTGAAGCTTTCTTT
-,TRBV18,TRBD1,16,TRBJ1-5,CASSPPATGENQPQHF,TGTGCCAGCTCACCACCCGCGACAGGGGAGAATCAGCCCCAGCATTTT
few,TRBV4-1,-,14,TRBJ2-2,CASSQAGHPGELFF,TGCGCCAGCAGCCAAGCGGGTCACCCCGGGGAGCTGTTTTTT
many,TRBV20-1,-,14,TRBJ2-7,CSAYLPSRSYEQYF,TGCAGTGCTTACCTGCCGAGTAGGTCCTACGAGCAGTACTTC
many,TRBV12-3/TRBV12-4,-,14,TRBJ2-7,CASSHRDLRYEQYF,TGTGCCAGCAGCCACCGGGACCTTCGGTACGAGCAGTACTTC
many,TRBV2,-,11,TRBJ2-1,CASRSAHEQFF,TGTGCCAGCAGGTCTGCGCATGAGCAGTTCTTC